This T cell receptor beta chain is drawn from a study of beta chain features in type 1 diabetes. Overall study results and limits: Shorter TCRB CDR3s, moderately but significantly so, marked every one of the four CD4+ subsets in Type 1 diabetes patients.

cDNA synthesis used the whole RNA isolate, giving expressed TCRB sequences. Average reads for naive, central memory and regulatory T cell samples were several million. The repertoire was sequenced with immunoSEQ multiplex PCR; TCRdb's copy has only in-frame clones and lacks some. Of some 270,000 clones in the sample, roughly 10% were seen once. On this clone: The antigen remains undetermined.

Sorted cells reached over 98% purity in every population. The sequenced material came from naive CD4+ T cells from blood. This sequence was found in a man between 25 and 39 years old with type 1 diabetes.

The CDR3 protein is CASSEYRTNEKLFF. The CDR3 DNA reads TGTGCCAGCAGTGAATACAGAACTAATGAAAAACTGTTTTTT. The rearrangement uses TRBV25-1 and TRBJ1-4; D is uncertain. This CDR3 contains 14 residues. CDR1 and CDR2 (germline): MGHDK, SYGVNS. Trimming removed 0 bases from V and 1 base from J, with 3 bases in between. The whole variable domain, filled in from reference TRBV25-1 and TRBJ1-4, reads EADIYQTPRYLVIGTGKKITLECSQTMGHDKMYWYQQDPGMELHLIHYSYGVNSTEKGDLSSESTVSRIRTEHFPLTLESARPSHTSQYLCASSEYRTNEKLFFGSGTQLSVL.